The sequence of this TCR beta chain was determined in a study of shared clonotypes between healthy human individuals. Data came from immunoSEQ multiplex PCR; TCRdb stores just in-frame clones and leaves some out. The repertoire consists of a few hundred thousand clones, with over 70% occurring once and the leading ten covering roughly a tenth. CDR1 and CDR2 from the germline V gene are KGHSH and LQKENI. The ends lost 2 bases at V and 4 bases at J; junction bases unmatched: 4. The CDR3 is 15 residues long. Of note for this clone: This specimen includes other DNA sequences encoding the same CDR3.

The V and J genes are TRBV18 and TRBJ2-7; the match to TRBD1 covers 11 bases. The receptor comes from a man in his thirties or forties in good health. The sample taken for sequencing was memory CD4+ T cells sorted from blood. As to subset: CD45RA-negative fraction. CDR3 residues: CASSPAGTGGYEQYF. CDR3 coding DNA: TGTGCCAGCTCACCAGCCGGGACAGGGGGTTACGAGCAGTACTTC.